A single sample is the source of the 6 T cell receptor beta chains below, sequenced in a study of T cell responses to AZD1222 COVID-19 vaccine. Libraries were prepared by immunoSEQ multiplex PCR; TCRdb keeps only in-frame clonotypes and omits some of them. The repertoire holds about 120,000 clones, with roughly 89% as singletons. The sequences come from peripheral blood, collected on day 0 of AZD1222 vaccination. The receptors stem from an adult in good health.

The chain employs TRBV18 and TRBJ1-6; D is unclear. This CDR3 is 13 amino acids long. Per the germline V gene, CDR1 is KGHSH and CDR2 is LQKENI. The germline V and J ends were trimmed by 1 base and 8 bases, with 6 bases remaining between them. In DNA form, the CDR3 reads TGTGCCAGCTCACCACGTGCAGATTCACCCCTCCACTTT. Amino acids: CASSPRADSPLHF.

J is TRBJ2-1 and V is TRBV7-9, with TRBD2 as a possible D gene (5 bases). Trimming pared 1 base from V and 4 bases from J, leaving 11 bases between. The CDR3 runs to 15 residues. Germline loops: CDR1 SEHNR, CDR2 FQNEAQ (reference sequence). Here the CDR3 reads CASSLVGRSYNEQFF. In DNA form, the CDR3 reads TGTGCCAGCAGCTTAGTAGGGAGATCTTACAATGAGCAGTTCTTC.

This rearrangement joins TRBV6-4 to TRBJ1-5; perhaps TRBD1 as D (6 bases). CDR1 and CDR2 from the germline V gene are MRHNA and SNTAGT. This CDR3 has 15 amino acids. Trimming pared 4 bases from V and 1 base from J, leaving 11 bases between. CDR3 nucleotides: TGTGCCAGCAGTGTGAACCAGGGGAGCAATCAGCCCCAGCATTTT. Its translation: CASSVNQGSNQPQHF.

This clone appeared a few times. The chain is built from TRBV28 and TRBJ1-6; D is unclear. The CDR3 is 15 residues long. V was clipped by 3 bases and J by 5 bases, with 11 bases between them. Germline V gene sequence: CDR1 MDHEN, CDR2 SYDVKM. The CDR3 nucleotides are TGTGCCAGCAGTTTGAGTACGACTAATAATTCACCCCTCCACTTT. Translation gives CASSLSTTNNSPLHF.

V is TRBV7-9 and J is TRBJ1-5, with D unresolved. Germline assignment: CDR1 SEHNR and CDR2 FQNEAQ (reference sequence). V lost 1 base and J lost 0, with 7 bases in between. This CDR3 contains 15 residues. The CDR3 sequence is CASSLGTDSNQPQHF. CDR3 nucleotides: TGTGCCAGCAGCTTAGGGACTGATAGCAATCAGCCCCAGCATTTT.

The V and J genes are TRBV6-5 and TRBJ1-5; weak D call: TRBD1 (5 bases). The ends were cut back, 6 bases at V and 2 bases at J, with 11 bases in the middle. The CDR3 totals 14 residues. The germline V gene has CDR1 MNHEY and CDR2 SVGAGI. The CDR3 region has the DNA TGTGCCAGCAGGCGGGACGGCGGCAATCAGCCCCAGCATTTT. Protein: CASRRDGGNQPQHF.